The sequence of this T cell receptor beta chain was determined in a study of human T cells and chemical hapten exposure. For the study at large: Patches with 0.01% DPC went on the upper back, and the tests were read at 6 days. The study, taken as a whole, reports: Counts of expanded TCRs at PT1 were positively correlated with patch test score.

A word on this clonotype: Its antigen remains unidentified.

The time point denotes: patch test 1, 2 weeks after DPC sensitization. The treatment here: therapeutic diphenylcyclopropenone sensitization with weekly scalp DPC. Unfractionated whole blood yielded the extracted total RNA. The germline V and J ends were trimmed by 5 bases and 6 bases, with 20 bases remaining between them. Per the germline V gene, CDR1 is SNHLY and CDR2 is FYNNEI. The CDR3 length is 15 residues. Library construction involved attaching unique molecular identifiers to individual cDNA molecules, which allowed quantitative, reproducible TCR counting. TCRdb analysed the RACE reads with MiXCR anew, one entry per CDR3 protein. The data hold some 180,000 distinct CDR3 sequences, with around 20% observed a single time.

This chain joins TRBV2 and TRBJ2-7, with D perhaps being TRBD1 or TRBD2 (5 bases each). The sample consisted of whole blood, taken in connection with sensitization to the hapten diphenylcyclopropenone (DPC). The source is a woman in her forties or fifties with alopecia areata. Some clones in this sample may be carry-over from other donors' samples. The CDR3 bases are TGTGCCAGCAGTTTACCGGGACCCATATGGGGCGAGCAGTACTTC. Its translation: CASSLPGPIWGEQYF.